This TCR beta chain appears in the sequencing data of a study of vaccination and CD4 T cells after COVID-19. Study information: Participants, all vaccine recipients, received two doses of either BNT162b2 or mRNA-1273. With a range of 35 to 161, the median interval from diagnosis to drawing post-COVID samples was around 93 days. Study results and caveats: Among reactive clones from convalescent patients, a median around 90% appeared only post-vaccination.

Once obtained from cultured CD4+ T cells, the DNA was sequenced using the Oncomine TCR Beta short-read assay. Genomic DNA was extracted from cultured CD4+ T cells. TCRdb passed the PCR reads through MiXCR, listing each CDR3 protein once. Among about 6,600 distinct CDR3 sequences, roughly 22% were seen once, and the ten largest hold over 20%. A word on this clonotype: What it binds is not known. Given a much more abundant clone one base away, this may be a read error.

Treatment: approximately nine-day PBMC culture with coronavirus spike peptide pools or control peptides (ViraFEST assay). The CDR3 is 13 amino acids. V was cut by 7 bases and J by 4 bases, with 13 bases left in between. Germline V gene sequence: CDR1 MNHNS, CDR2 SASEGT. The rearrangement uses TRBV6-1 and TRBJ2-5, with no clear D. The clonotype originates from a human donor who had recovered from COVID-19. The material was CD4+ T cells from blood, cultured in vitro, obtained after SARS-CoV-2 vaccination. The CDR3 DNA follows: TGTGCCAGCACCCCACGGCCGCGAGAGACCCAGTACTTC. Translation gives CASTPRPRETQYF.